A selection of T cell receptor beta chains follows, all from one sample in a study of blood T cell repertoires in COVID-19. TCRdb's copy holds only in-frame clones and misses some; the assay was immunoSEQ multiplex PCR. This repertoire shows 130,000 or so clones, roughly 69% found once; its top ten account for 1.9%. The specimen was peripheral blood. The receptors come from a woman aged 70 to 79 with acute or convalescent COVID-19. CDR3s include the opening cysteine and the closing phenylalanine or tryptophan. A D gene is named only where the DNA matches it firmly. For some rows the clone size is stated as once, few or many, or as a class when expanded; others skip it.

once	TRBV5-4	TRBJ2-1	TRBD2	CASSFLGGGAHNEQFF	TGTGCCAGCAGCTTCCTTGGCGGGGGGGCCCACAATGAGCAGTTCTTC
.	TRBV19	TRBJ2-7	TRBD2	CASSKRLAGYEQYF	TGTGCCAGTAGTAAGCGACTAGCGGGCTACGAGCAGTACTTC
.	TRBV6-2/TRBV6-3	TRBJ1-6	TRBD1	CASSPTGAEFTLHF	TGTGCCAGCAGTCCCACAGGGGCGGAATTCACCCTCCACTTT
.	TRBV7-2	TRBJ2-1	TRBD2	CASSSPSSGGSRSYNEQFF	TGTGCCAGCAGCTCCCCGTCTAGCGGGGGCTCCCGGTCCTACAATGAGCAGTTCTTC
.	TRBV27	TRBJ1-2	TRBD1	CASSMDRGRGSYGYTF	TGTGCCAGCAGCATGGACAGGGGGCGCGGTAGTTATGGCTACACCTTC
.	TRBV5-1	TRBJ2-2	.	CASSLSTGGSGELFF	TGCGCCAGCAGCTTGAGTACGGGGGGCTCCGGGGAGCTGTTTTTT
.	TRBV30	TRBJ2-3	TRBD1	CAWSPGQPGTDTQYF	TGTGCCTGGAGCCCGGGACAGCCAGGCACAGATACGCAGTATTTT
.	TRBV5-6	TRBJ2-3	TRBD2	CASSFLGGLAGRLVTQYF	TGTGCCAGCAGCTTCCTCGGGGGACTAGCGGGGAGGCTCGTGACGCAGTATTTT
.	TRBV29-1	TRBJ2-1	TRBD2	CSVNVAGVYNEQFF	TGCAGCGTTAACGTAGCGGGAGTGTACAATGAGCAGTTCTTC
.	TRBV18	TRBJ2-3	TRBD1	CASSWQGANTDTQYF	TGTGCCAGCTCATGGCAGGGGGCTAACACAGATACGCAGTATTTT
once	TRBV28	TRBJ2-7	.	CASKQGWYEQYF	TGTGCCAGCAAACAGGGTTGGTACGAGCAGTACTTC
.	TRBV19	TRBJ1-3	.	CASSPGDIAGNTIYF	TGTGCCAGTTCCCCCGGGGATATCGCTGGAAACACCATATATTTT
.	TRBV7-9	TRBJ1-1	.	CASSFGQSDTEAFF	TGTGCCAGCAGCTTCGGACAATCGGACACTGAAGCTTTCTTT
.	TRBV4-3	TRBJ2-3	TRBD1	CASSQTGANTQYF	TGCGCCAGCAGCCAGACAGGGGCGAATACGCAGTATTTT
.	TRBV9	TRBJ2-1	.	CASSVASRTASSYNEQFF	TGTGCCAGCAGCGTAGCTAGTAGGACAGCGAGCTCCTACAATGAGCAGTTCTTC
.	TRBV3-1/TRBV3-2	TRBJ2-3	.	CASSLPGASDTQYF	TGTGCCAGCAGCCTACCAGGCGCATCGGATACGCAGTATTTT
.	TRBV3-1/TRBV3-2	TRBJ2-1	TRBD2	CASSQLAGGNYNEQFF	TGTGCCAGCAGCCAACTAGCGGGAGGGAACTACAATGAGCAGTTCTTC
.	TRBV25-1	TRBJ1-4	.	CASSESGFATNEKLFF	TGTGCCAGCAGTGAATCCGGGTTTGCAACTAATGAAAAACTGTTTTTT
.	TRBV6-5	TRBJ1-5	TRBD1	CASQTGFSNQPQHF	TGTGCCAGCCAGACAGGGTTTAGCAATCAGCCCCAGCATTTT
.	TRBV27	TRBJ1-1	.	CASSAQGRTEAFF	TGTGCCAGCAGTGCTCAGGGTCGGACTGAAGCTTTCTTT
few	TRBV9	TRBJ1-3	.	CASSREGDGNTIYF	TGTGCCAGCAGCAGAGAGGGGGATGGAAACACCATATATTTT
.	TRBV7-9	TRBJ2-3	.	CASSPGHSTDTQYF	TGTGCCAGCAGCCCGGGACACTCCACAGATACGCAGTATTTT
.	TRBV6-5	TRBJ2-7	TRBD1	CASSSPRTGVSSEQYF	TGTGCCAGCAGTTCCCCTAGGACAGGGGTTTCATCCGAGCAGTACTTC
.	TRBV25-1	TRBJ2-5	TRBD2	CASSDWGLAGVEETQYF	TGTGCCAGCAGTGATTGGGGACTAGCGGGGGTTGAGGAGACCCAGTACTTC
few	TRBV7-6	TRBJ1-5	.	CASSPWAYSNQPQHF	TGTGCCAGCAGCCCATGGGCATATAGCAATCAGCCCCAGCATTTT
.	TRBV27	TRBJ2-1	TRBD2	CASSSVQRGDNEQFF	TGTGCCAGCAGCTCGGTCCAGCGGGGGGACAATGAGCAGTTCTTC
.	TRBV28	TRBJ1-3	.	CASSPGGVSGNTIYF	TGTGCCAGCAGCCCCGGGGGGGTCTCTGGAAACACCATATATTTT
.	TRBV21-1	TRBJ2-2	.	CARWTGGNTGELFF	TGTGCCAGATGGACAGGGGGAAACACCGGGGAGCTGTTTTTT
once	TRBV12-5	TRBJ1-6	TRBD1	CASGLTRDRGYNSPLHF	TGTGCTAGTGGTCTCACCCGGGACAGGGGGTATAATTCACCCCTCCACTTT
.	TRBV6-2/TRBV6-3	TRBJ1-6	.	CASSFRLTGNSPLHF	TGTGCCAGCAGTTTCCGACTAACAGGGAATTCACCCCTCCACTTT
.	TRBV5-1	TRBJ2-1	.	CASSLRYSYNEQFF	TGCGCCAGCAGCTTGCGCTACTCCTACAATGAGCAGTTCTTC
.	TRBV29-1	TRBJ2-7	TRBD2	CSGPGGDKSYEQYF	TGCAGCGGCCCCGGGGGGGACAAGTCCTACGAGCAGTACTTC
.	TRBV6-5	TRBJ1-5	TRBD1	CASSYQQGGDQPQHF	TGTGCCAGCAGTTACCAACAGGGGGGTGATCAGCCCCAGCATTTT
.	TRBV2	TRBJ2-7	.	CASNQNYEQYF	TGTGCCAGCAATCAAAACTACGAGCAGTACTTC
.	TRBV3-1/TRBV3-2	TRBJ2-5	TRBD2	CASSLTGLAGKKTQYF	TGTGCCAGCAGCCTTACGGGACTAGCGGGGAAAAAGACCCAGTACTTC
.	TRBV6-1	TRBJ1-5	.	CASSDAPGGVVNQPQHF	TGTGCCAGCAGTGATGCCCCGGGAGGGGTGGTAAATCAGCCCCAGCATTTT
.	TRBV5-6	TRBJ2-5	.	CASSPLGVQETQYF	TGTGCCAGCAGCCCGCTAGGGGTCCAAGAGACCCAGTACTTC
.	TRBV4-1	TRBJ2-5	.	CASSQRRRETQYF	TGCGCCAGCAGCCAAAGGAGGAGGGAGACCCAGTACTTC
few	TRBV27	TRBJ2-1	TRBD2	CASSLRFLAGGQNEQFF	TGTGCCAGCAGTTTAAGGTTTCTAGCGGGGGGGCAGAATGAGCAGTTCTTC
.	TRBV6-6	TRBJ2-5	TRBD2	CASSYSTSGDTQYF	TGTGCCAGCAGTTACTCGACTAGCGGGGATACCCAGTACTTC
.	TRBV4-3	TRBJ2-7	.	CASSQFRGYEQYF	TGCGCCAGCAGCCAATTCAGGGGCTACGAGCAGTACTTC
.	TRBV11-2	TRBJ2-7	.	CASSLDSYYEQYF	TGTGCCAGCAGCCTTGACAGCTACTACGAGCAGTACTTC
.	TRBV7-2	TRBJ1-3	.	CASSLIGSGNTIYF	TGTGCCAGCAGCTTGATAGGGAGTGGAAACACCATATATTTT
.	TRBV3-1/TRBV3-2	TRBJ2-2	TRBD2	CASSLAGGTGELFF	TGTGCCAGCAGCCTAGCGGGAGGTACCGGGGAGCTGTTTTTT
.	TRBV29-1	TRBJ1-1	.	CSVQQGGGTEAFF	TGCAGCGTTCAACAGGGAGGGGGGACTGAAGCTTTCTTT